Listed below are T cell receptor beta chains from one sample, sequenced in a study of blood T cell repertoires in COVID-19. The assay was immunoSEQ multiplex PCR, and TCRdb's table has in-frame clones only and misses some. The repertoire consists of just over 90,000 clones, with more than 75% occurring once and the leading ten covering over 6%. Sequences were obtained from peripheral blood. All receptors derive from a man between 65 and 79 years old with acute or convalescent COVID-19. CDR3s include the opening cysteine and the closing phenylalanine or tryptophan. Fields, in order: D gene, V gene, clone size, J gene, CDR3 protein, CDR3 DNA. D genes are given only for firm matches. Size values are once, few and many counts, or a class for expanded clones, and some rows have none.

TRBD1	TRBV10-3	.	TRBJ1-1	CAISEGQGTTEAFF	TGTGCCATCAGTGAGGGACAGGGGACCACTGAAGCTTTCTTT
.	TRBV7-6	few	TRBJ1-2	CASSLTGGSGYGYTF	TGTGCCAGCAGCTTAACCGGCGGTTCCGGCTATGGCTACACCTTC
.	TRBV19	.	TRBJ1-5	CASSIMIGSNQPQHF	TGTGCCAGTAGTATAATGATCGGGAGCAATCAGCCCCAGCATTTT
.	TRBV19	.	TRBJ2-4	CASEGLLKNIQYF	TGTGCCAGTGAAGGACTGTTAAAAAACATTCAGTACTTC
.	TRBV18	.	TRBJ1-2	CASSPEGNYGYTF	TGTGCCAGCTCACCGGAGGGTAACTATGGCTACACCTTC
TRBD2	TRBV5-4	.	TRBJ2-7	CASSPDPGLAVYEQYF	TGTGCCAGCAGCCCTGATCCGGGACTAGCGGTATACGAGCAGTACTTC
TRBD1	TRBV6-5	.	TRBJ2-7	CASSSRDRGSYEQYF	TGTGCCAGCAGCTCGCGGGACAGGGGTTCCTACGAGCAGTACTTC
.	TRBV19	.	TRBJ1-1	CASSMGDTRVFNTEAFF	TGTGCCAGTAGTATGGGAGACACTCGAGTGTTCAACACTGAAGCTTTCTTT
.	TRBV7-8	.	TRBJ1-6	CASSPQGYNSPLHF	TGTGCCAGCAGCCCCCAGGGTTATAATTCACCCCTCCACTTT
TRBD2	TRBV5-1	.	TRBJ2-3	CASSFGGSSTDTQYF	TGCGCCAGCAGCTTCGGGGGGTCTAGCACAGATACGCAGTATTTT
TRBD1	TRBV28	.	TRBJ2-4	CASSQGGQENIQYF	TGTGCCAGCAGTCAAGGGGGACAGGAGAACATTCAGTACTTC
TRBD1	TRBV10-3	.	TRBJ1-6	CAISATGGPSPLHF	TGTGCCATCAGTGCTACAGGGGGCCCCTCACCCCTCCACTTT
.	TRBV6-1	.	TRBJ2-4	CASSEGGGRNIQYF	TGTGCCAGCAGTGAAGGGGGGGGGCGAAACATTCAGTACTTC
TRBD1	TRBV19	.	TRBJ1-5	CASSAPTGDSNQPQHF	TGTGCCAGTAGTGCCCCGACAGGGGATAGCAATCAGCCCCAGCATTTT
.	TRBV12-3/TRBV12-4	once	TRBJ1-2	CASSPQGGYGYTF	TGTGCCAGCAGTCCCCAGGGTGGCTATGGCTACACCTTC
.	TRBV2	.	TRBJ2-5	CASQKLANGETQYF	TGTGCCAGCCAAAAACTAGCTAACGGAGAGACCCAGTACTTC
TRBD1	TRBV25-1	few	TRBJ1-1	CASSESGGPMNTEAFF	TGTGCCAGCAGTGAATCAGGGGGACCCATGAACACTGAAGCTTTCTTT
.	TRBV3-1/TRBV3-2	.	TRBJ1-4	CASSQQGLPNEKLFF	TGTGCCAGCAGCCAACAGGGTCTGCCTAATGAAAAACTGTTTTTT
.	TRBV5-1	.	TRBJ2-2	CASSFSLSTGELFF	TGCGCCAGCAGCTTCTCGCTGAGCACCGGGGAGCTGTTTTTT
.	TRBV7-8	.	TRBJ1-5	CASSLGGYSNQPQHF	TGTGCCAGCAGCTTAGGAGGGTATAGCAATCAGCCCCAGCATTTT
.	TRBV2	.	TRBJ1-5	CASSQGFGNQPQHF	TGTGCCAGCAGTCAGGGTTTCGGCAATCAGCCCCAGCATTTT
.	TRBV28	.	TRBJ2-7	CASSLYPAGGTYEQYF	TGTGCCAGCAGTTTATACCCAGCGGGCGGTACCTACGAGCAGTACTTC
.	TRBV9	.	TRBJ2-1	CASGSGFSYNEQFF	TGTGCCAGTGGTAGCGGTTTCTCCTACAATGAGCAGTTCTTC
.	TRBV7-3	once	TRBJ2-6	CASSSSLSGANVLTF	TGTGCCAGCAGCTCTTCTCTCTCTGGGGCCAACGTCCTGACTTTC
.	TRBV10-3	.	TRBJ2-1	CAIRPATGGSSYNEQFF	TGTGCCATCCGACCAGCTACTGGGGGGAGCTCCTACAATGAGCAGTTCTTC
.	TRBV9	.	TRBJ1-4	CASSPKGVWEGEKLFF	TGTGCCAGCAGCCCAAAGGGCGTTTGGGAGGGTGAAAAACTGTTTTTT
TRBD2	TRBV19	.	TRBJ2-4	CASSRHLAGEGKNIQYF	TGTGCCAGTAGCCGACACCTAGCGGGAGAGGGAAAAAACATTCAGTACTTC
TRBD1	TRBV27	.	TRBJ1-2	CASSFTGGGGGYTF	TGTGCCAGCAGTTTCACAGGGGGCGGAGGGGGCTACACCTTC
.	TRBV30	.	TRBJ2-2	CAWSVPGRGNTGELFF	TGTGCCTGGAGTGTACCGGGCAGGGGGAACACCGGGGAGCTGTTTTTT
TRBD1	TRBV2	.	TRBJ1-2	CASRGQANYGYTF	TGTGCCAGCAGGGGACAGGCTAACTATGGCTACACCTTC
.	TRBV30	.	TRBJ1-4	CAWSGVGGEKLFF	TGTGCCTGGAGTGGCGTCGGGGGTGAAAAACTGTTTTTT
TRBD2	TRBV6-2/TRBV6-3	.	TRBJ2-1	CASSLAGGPIHEQFF	TGTGCCAGCAGTTTAGCGGGAGGGCCGATCCATGAGCAGTTCTTC
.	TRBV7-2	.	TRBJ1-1	CASSFTGSGTEAFF	TGTGCCAGCAGCTTTACAGGGAGTGGCACTGAAGCTTTCTTT
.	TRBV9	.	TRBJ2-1	CASSPQTGHNEQFF	TGTGCCAGCAGCCCCCAGACAGGACACAATGAGCAGTTCTTC
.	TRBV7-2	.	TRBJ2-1	CASSLNFAGANEQFF	TGTGCCAGCAGCTTAAACTTCGCGGGGGCCAATGAGCAGTTCTTC
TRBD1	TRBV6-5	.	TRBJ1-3	CASSKQGADGNTIYF	TGTGCCAGCAGTAAACAGGGGGCAGATGGAAACACCATATATTTT
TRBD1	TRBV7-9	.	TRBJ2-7	CASSQDRADEQYF	TGTGCCAGCAGCCAGGACAGGGCGGACGAGCAGTACTTC
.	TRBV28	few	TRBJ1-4	CASSFSGEGGKLFF	TGTGCCAGCAGTTTTTCGGGAGAGGGAGGAAAACTGTTTTTT
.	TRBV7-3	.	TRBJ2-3	CASSSLLSTDTQYF	TGTGCCAGCAGCTCCCTTTTATCCACAGATACGCAGTATTTT
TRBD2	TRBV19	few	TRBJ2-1	CASSSSSGRINEQFF	TGTGCCAGTAGTTCCTCTAGCGGGAGAATCAATGAGCAGTTCTTC
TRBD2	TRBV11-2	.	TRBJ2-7	CASSLVRTSGSRPYEQYF	TGTGCCAGCAGCTTAGTAAGGACTAGCGGGTCCCGTCCCTACGAGCAGTACTTC
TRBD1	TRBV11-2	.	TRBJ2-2	CASSLDSRHRGYTGELFF	TGTGCCAGCAGCTTAGATTCACGTCACAGGGGGTACACCGGGGAGCTGTTTTTT
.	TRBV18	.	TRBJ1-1	CASSPQTGNTEAFF	TGTGCCAGCTCACCGCAAACGGGGAACACTGAAGCTTTCTTT
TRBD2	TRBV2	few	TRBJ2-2	CASTPGLAGRRGELFF	TGTGCCAGCACCCCGGGACTAGCGGGAAGGCGCGGGGAGCTGTTTTTT
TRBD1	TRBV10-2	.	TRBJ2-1	CASSRTGLGNEQFF	TGCGCCAGCAGTAGGACAGGTTTGGGCAATGAGCAGTTCTTC
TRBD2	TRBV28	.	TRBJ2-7	CASSGLAGGGFYEQYF	TGTGCCAGCAGTGGGCTAGCGGGGGGAGGGTTTTACGAGCAGTACTTC
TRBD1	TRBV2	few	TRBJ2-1	CASDRGQSNEQFF	TGTGCCAGCGACAGGGGGCAGAGCAATGAGCAGTTCTTC
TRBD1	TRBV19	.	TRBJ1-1	CASRLGRTGRTEAFF	TGTGCCAGTAGATTGGGGAGGACAGGGCGCACTGAAGCTTTCTTT
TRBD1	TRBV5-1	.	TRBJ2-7	CASSAWAGGYEQYF	TGCGCCAGCTCAGCGTGGGCAGGGGGCTACGAGCAGTACTTC
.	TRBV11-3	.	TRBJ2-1	CASSLGSAGGEQFF	TGTGCCAGCAGCTTAGGATCCGCAGGTGGTGAGCAGTTCTTC
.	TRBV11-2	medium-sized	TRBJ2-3	CASSLSGSSTDTQYF	TGTGCCAGCAGCTTATCAGGGTCTAGCACAGATACGCAGTATTTT
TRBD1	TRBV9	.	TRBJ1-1	CASSNTGVTEAFF	TGTGCCAGCAGCAACACAGGGGTCACTGAAGCTTTCTTT
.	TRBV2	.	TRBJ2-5	CARKRESDGETQYF	TGTGCCCGGAAGAGGGAGTCCGACGGGGAGACCCAGTACTTC
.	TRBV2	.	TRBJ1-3	CASSQGLLSGNTIYF	TGTGCCAGCAGCCAGGGACTACTCTCTGGAAACACCATATATTTT
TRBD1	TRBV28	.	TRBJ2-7	CASSLGTGTGAYEQYF	TGTGCCAGCAGTTTAGGTACCGGGACAGGGGCCTACGAGCAGTACTTC
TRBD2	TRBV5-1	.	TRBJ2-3	CASSLASGGLPSTDTQYF	TGCGCCAGCAGCTTGGCCAGCGGGGGGCTACCTAGCACAGATACGCAGTATTTT
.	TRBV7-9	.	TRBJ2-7	CASSSPRQVYEQYF	TGTGCCAGCAGCAGCCCACGACAGGTCTACGAGCAGTACTTC
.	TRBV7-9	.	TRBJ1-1	CASSFAGNTEAFF	TGTGCCAGCAGCTTTGCAGGGAACACTGAAGCTTTCTTT
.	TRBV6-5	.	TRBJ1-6	CASSTETGRNSPLHF	TGTGCCAGCAGTACCGAGACGGGGAGGAATTCACCCCTCCACTTT